The present T cell receptor (beta chain) was sequenced within a study of shared clonotypes between healthy human individuals (dated by TCRdb to the early 2020s). For the study in its entirety: A couple of women and a few men aged 18 to 49 years were included in the cohort. For each donor, CD4 naive and CD4 memory were each given three plates, CD8 naive was given two plates, and CD8 memory was given one plate. Blood TCR repertoires of roughly 5 healthy adults were deeply sequenced to estimate repertoire size and the extent of clonotype sharing between individuals. To increase sequencing depth and limit assay-specific biases, different laboratories used diverse techniques to prepare libraries and sequence TCR repertoires. Leukapheresis yielded between about 0.8 and 9.5 billion PBMCs per donor.

Remarks on this clone: What antigen it recognizes has not been identified. Per-base quality was not reported, and no clone a single base away is much larger than it.

Overall study outcomes, separate from this receptor: Sampling was restricted to blood, and TCR repertoires in tissues likely differ from the TCR repertoires found in blood. When several donors were compared, the shared fraction of clonotypes was about 5% for naive CD4, around 3.5% for naive CD8, 2% to 2.5% for memory CD4, and 0.4% for memory CD8. Incomplete sequencing was indicated by rarefaction of sorted-subset datasets, despite the large sequencing depth. Because the study included only a small number of donors, the genetic and exposure-history diversity represented was limited. Higher generation probabilities were observed for clonotypes shared by all four sorted-subset donors than for non-shared clonotypes. Pairwise subsampling indicated that sequencing depth was expected to affect the degree of clonotype sharing among donors. Larger estimated clonotype richness was generally found for naive subsets than for memory subsets.

From the cysteine up to the phenylalanine, the CDR3 has a length of 14 residues. Only CDR3 DNA is held: 42 bases, read in frame from base 1. V lost 4 bases and J lost 5 bases, and the count of bases not matched to a germline gene is 5. CDR1 and CDR2 were assigned from the germline V gene (reference sequence) as LNHDA and SQIVND. The donors were healthy, HIV-negative adults with no recently reported acute infections or vaccinations. Every donor was a Caucasian adult living in Nashville, Tennessee, USA. CD4+ T cells were enriched by magnetic negative selection, after which naive cells were positively selected on CD45RA and the negative fraction was taken as the memory subset. After blood collection by leukapheresis, PBMCs were isolated using Ficoll-Histopaque density gradient centrifugation and then cryopreserved in the vapor phase of liquid nitrogen. Analytical flow cytometry was used to check the purity and quantity of every magnetically sorted T cell population. Genomic DNA was isolated from each sorted fraction and quantified by UV absorbance on a Nanodrop 2000c.

Using the deep immunoSEQ assay, TCR CDR3 regions were amplified from genomic DNA by multiplex PCR. Genomic DNA extracted from each cell subset was distributed evenly over all wells of several immunoSEQ 96-well plates, and each plate served as one replicate. For sorted subsets, each replicate PCR was loaded with 200 ng genomic DNA, equivalent to 32,000 or so T cell genomes. Purified libraries were measured with a Qubit 3.0 fluorometer, size-checked on a Bioanalyzer 2100, and measured again with the KAPA Library Quantification kit. Each immunoSEQ 96-well plate was sequenced on its own single-read 150-cycle Illumina NextSeq 550 flow cell. The authors' pipeline ran thus. Because the immunoSEQ output included only junctional sequences and no quality scores, the filtering could not be the same as the filtering used for full-length reads. To assign V/J genes and CDR3, sequences were annotated using PyIR, a Python wrapper for IgBLAST v1.9, with IMGT germline references. Reads were filtered out if the reads had weak V/J assignments (E-value above 1e-6), no CDR3, stop codons, out-of-frame junctions, or ambiguous translated residues. A V3J clonotype was defined by an identical inferred V gene, J gene, and CDR3 amino acid sequence. Percentage overlap between repertoires was calculated by dividing the number of shared unique clonotypes by the size of the smaller repertoire. Richness of each repertoire was evaluated using RTK rarefaction, the Chao1 estimator, and Recon v2.1 estimates of unobserved clonotypes. Generation probabilities were computed with OLGA for all TCRbeta clonotypes obtained by the gDNA method from a handful of donors. TCRdb's version of the immuneACCESS table is confined to in-frame rearrangements and falls short of the full clone set. An unresolved V gene accounts for under half of the shortfall where checked; the remainder is of unknown origin. V, J and clone size were drawn from that table, and D and trimming were deduced from the DNA. The sample table holds over a million clones, of which 95% to 97% were seen once. The top ten clones comprise roughly 1.1% of the sample.

The material sequenced was naive CD4+ T cells sorted from blood. The intended sense of this specimen's cell subset or site label: CD45RA+ positively selected. This receptor was identified in a man aged 25 to 40 in good health. The V and J segments used are TRBV19 and TRBJ2-3; TRBD2 lines up with 8 middle nucleotides. The DNA sequence is as follows: TGTGCCAGTAGTACCGGCCGGGGGGGAGATACGCAGTATTTT. Its protein product is CASSTGRGGDTQYF.